The entry below describes one TCR beta chain. Its antigen is still unknown. With 60 Vbeta and 13 Jbeta primers, the PCR was carried out. The method was immunoSEQ multiplex PCR; TCRdb's version includes in-frame clones alone and lacks a portion of them. This table has about 130,000 clones, approximately 78% appearing once. This CDR3 has 15 residues. Germline V CDR1 and CDR2: SGHRS, YFSETQ. V shed 4 bases and J shed 2 bases, with 14 bases lying between them. The entry originates in a study of cytomegalovirus exposure and HLA in healthy donors. General study findings and limits: In a later analysis, several top co-occurrence clusters appeared linked to parvovirus B19, influenza, CMV and Epstein-Barr virus.

This sequence originates from a woman aged 50 to 60 in good health and CMV-seropositive. The sequencing sample was made of PBMCs. This chain joins TRBV5-1 and TRBJ2-3; a possible D gene is TRBD1 (6 bases). The CDR3 protein is CASSRDRPPTDTQYF. The CDR3 nucleotides read TGCGCCAGCAGCCGTGACAGGCCCCCCACAGATACGCAGTATTTT. Together with reference TRBV5-1 and TRBJ2-3, the CDR3 gives the full variable domain: KAGVTQTPRYLIKTRGQQVTLSCSPISGHRSVSWYQQTPGQGLQFLFEYFSETQRNKGNFPGRFSGRQFSNSRSEMNVSTLELGDSALYLCASSRDRPPTDTQYFGPGTRLTVL.